Listed below are T cell receptor beta chains from one sample, sequenced in a study of T cells after yellow fever vaccination. From the 5' RACE reads, TCRdb called clonotypes with MiXCR, one entry per CDR3 protein. The top ten clones hold approximately 0.99% of a sample with about 230,000 distinct CDR3 sequences, around 6.7% of them seen once. The sequences come from CD4+ T cells sorted from PBMCs, collected on the day of the yellow fever booster vaccination. The receptor source for this set is a man aged 25-45 years who received the YFV17D yellow fever vaccine. Both conserved end residues are part of each CDR3. The order of the fields is J gene, clone size, V gene, D gene, CDR3 protein, CDR3 DNA. The D gene is left open where the match is weak. Size tells how often a clone was seen (once, few, many) or the class of an expanded clone, and some rows leave it out.

j_call: TRBJ1-4; clone_size: NA; v_call: TRBV12-3/TRBV12-4; d_call: TRBD1; cdr3_aa: CASSIDRVREKLIF; cdr3_nt: TGTGCCAGCAGTATTGACAGGGTCCGTGAAAAACTGATTTTT
j_call: TRBJ1-5; clone_size: few; v_call: TRBV6-5; d_call: NA; cdr3_aa: CASSYSPGSNQPQHF; cdr3_nt: TGTGCCAGCAGTTACTCGCCAGGTAGCAATCAGCCCCAGCATTTT
j_call: TRBJ1-1; clone_size: many; v_call: TRBV5-5; d_call: TRBD1; cdr3_aa: CASSWTGVAFF; cdr3_nt: TGTGCCAGCAGCTGGACAGGGGTAGCTTTCTTT
j_call: TRBJ1-2; clone_size: few; v_call: TRBV5-1; d_call: NA; cdr3_aa: CASRLLGDDYGYTF; cdr3_nt: TGCGCCAGCAGACTACTGGGGGATGACTATGGCTACACCTTC
j_call: TRBJ1-1; clone_size: NA; v_call: TRBV20-1; d_call: NA; cdr3_aa: CSARSGQNSRAFF; cdr3_nt: TGCAGTGCTAGGTCGGGGCAGAACTCCCGAGCTTTCTTT
j_call: TRBJ2-3; clone_size: many; v_call: TRBV7-2; d_call: NA; cdr3_aa: CASSLEPGTDTQYF; cdr3_nt: TGTGCCAGCAGCTTAGAACCGGGAACAGATACGCAGTATTTT
j_call: TRBJ2-1; clone_size: few; v_call: TRBV7-2; d_call: TRBD2; cdr3_aa: CASRLAHEQFF; cdr3_nt: TGTGCCAGCAGACTAGCGCATGAGCAGTTCTTC
j_call: TRBJ2-1; clone_size: NA; v_call: TRBV6-1; d_call: NA; cdr3_aa: CASSTEGARYNEQFF; cdr3_nt: TGTGCCAGCAGTACGGAGGGGGCGCGGTACAATGAGCAGTTCTTC
j_call: TRBJ1-2; clone_size: few; v_call: TRBV12-3/TRBV12-4; d_call: NA; cdr3_aa: CASSPKSAGYTF; cdr3_nt: TGTGCCAGCAGTCCGAAGTCGGCTGGCTACACCTTC
j_call: TRBJ2-2; clone_size: many; v_call: TRBV12-3/TRBV12-4; d_call: TRBD2; cdr3_aa: CASSLGGSANTGELFF; cdr3_nt: TGTGCCAGCAGTTTGGGCGGGAGCGCAAACACCGGGGAGCTGTTTTTT
j_call: TRBJ1-2; clone_size: NA; v_call: TRBV6-5; d_call: TRBD1; cdr3_aa: CASSSWTGEHGYTF; cdr3_nt: TGTGCCAGCAGTTCATGGACAGGGGAGCATGGCTACACCTTC
j_call: TRBJ1-2; clone_size: NA; v_call: TRBV20-1; d_call: TRBD1; cdr3_aa: CSARSPQGDYGYTF; cdr3_nt: TGCAGTGCTAGATCCCCACAGGGGGACTATGGCTACACCTTC
j_call: TRBJ2-1; clone_size: few; v_call: TRBV5-4; d_call: TRBD2; cdr3_aa: CASSRGLAGVGEQFF; cdr3_nt: TGTGCCAGCAGCAGGGGGCTAGCGGGAGTCGGGGAGCAGTTCTTC
j_call: TRBJ2-1; clone_size: few; v_call: TRBV20-1; d_call: NA; cdr3_aa: CSFKPSHTTYNEQFF; cdr3_nt: TGCAGTTTTAAACCCTCTCACACGACCTACAATGAGCAGTTCTTC
j_call: TRBJ2-1; clone_size: many; v_call: TRBV5-1; d_call: TRBD2; cdr3_aa: CASSLAGTSGRSSSYNEQFF; cdr3_nt: TGCGCCAGCAGCTTGGCAGGGACTAGCGGGAGAAGTAGCTCCTACAATGAGCAGTTCTTC
j_call: TRBJ2-1; clone_size: few; v_call: TRBV27; d_call: TRBD2; cdr3_aa: CASSLVRTSGNEQFF; cdr3_nt: TGTGCCAGCAGTTTGGTGCGGACTAGCGGGAATGAGCAGTTCTTC
j_call: TRBJ2-4; clone_size: NA; v_call: TRBV7-2; d_call: NA; cdr3_aa: CASSQQQGVAKNIQYF; cdr3_nt: TGTGCCAGCAGCCAACAACAGGGAGTAGCCAAAAACATTCAGTACTTC
j_call: TRBJ1-1; clone_size: many; v_call: TRBV6-2/TRBV6-3; d_call: NA; cdr3_aa: CASTNPGGRLTEAFF; cdr3_nt: TGTGCCAGCACCAACCCCGGGGGCCGGCTCACTGAAGCTTTCTTT
j_call: TRBJ1-1; clone_size: many; v_call: TRBV5-1; d_call: TRBD1; cdr3_aa: CASSLQGAETEAFF; cdr3_nt: TGCGCCAGCAGCCTACAGGGGGCTGAGACTGAAGCTTTCTTT
j_call: TRBJ2-3; clone_size: NA; v_call: TRBV11-2; d_call: NA; cdr3_aa: CASSPLVGGLADTQYF; cdr3_nt: TGTGCCAGCAGCCCCTTAGTCGGGGGCTTGGCAGATACGCAGTATTTT
j_call: TRBJ2-3; clone_size: many; v_call: TRBV24-1; d_call: NA; cdr3_aa: CATSDFRGGIRTQYF; cdr3_nt: TGTGCCACCAGTGATTTCCGCGGAGGTATCCGGACGCAGTATTTT
j_call: TRBJ1-2; clone_size: many; v_call: TRBV5-1; d_call: TRBD1; cdr3_aa: CASSDGQALGYGYTF; cdr3_nt: TGCGCCAGCAGCGACGGACAGGCCCTCGGGTATGGCTACACCTTC
j_call: TRBJ2-2; clone_size: many; v_call: TRBV20-1; d_call: NA; cdr3_aa: CSANRAGGELFF; cdr3_nt: TGCAGTGCTAACAGGGCAGGCGGGGAGCTGTTTTTT
j_call: TRBJ1-6; clone_size: few; v_call: TRBV4-3; d_call: NA; cdr3_aa: CASSQELQGLNSPLHF; cdr3_nt: TGCGCCAGCAGCCAAGAGCTCCAGGGTTTAAATTCACCCCTCCACTTT
j_call: TRBJ1-3; clone_size: few; v_call: TRBV12-3/TRBV12-4; d_call: NA; cdr3_aa: CASGWGQFLSGNTIYF; cdr3_nt: TGTGCCAGCGGATGGGGGCAGTTCCTCTCTGGAAACACCATATATTTT
j_call: TRBJ2-3; clone_size: NA; v_call: TRBV7-7; d_call: TRBD2; cdr3_aa: CASSQTSGSTDTQYF; cdr3_nt: TGTGCCAGCAGCCAAACTAGCGGGAGCACAGATACGCAGTATTTT
j_call: TRBJ2-7; clone_size: NA; v_call: TRBV21-1; d_call: NA; cdr3_aa: CARNRVGGYYEQYF; cdr3_nt: TGTGCCAGAAACCGCGTAGGGGGTTACTACGAGCAGTACTTC
j_call: TRBJ2-2; clone_size: NA; v_call: TRBV29-1; d_call: NA; cdr3_aa: CSVDTRQTGELFF; cdr3_nt: TGCAGCGTTGATACCAGGCAGACCGGGGAGCTGTTTTTT
j_call: TRBJ1-5; clone_size: many; v_call: TRBV6-2/TRBV6-3; d_call: TRBD1; cdr3_aa: CASSYTTGNKRSNQPQHF; cdr3_nt: TGTGCCAGCAGTTACACGACAGGGAACAAGAGGAGCAATCAGCCCCAGCATTTT
j_call: TRBJ2-5; clone_size: many; v_call: TRBV3-1; d_call: TRBD2; cdr3_aa: CASSHAGGGTQETQYF; cdr3_nt: TGTGCCAGCAGCCACGCGGGAGGGGGAACCCAAGAGACCCAGTACTTC
j_call: TRBJ2-2; clone_size: few; v_call: TRBV9; d_call: NA; cdr3_aa: CASSVDLGTNTGELFF; cdr3_nt: TGTGCCAGCAGCGTTGATTTGGGGACGAACACCGGGGAGCTGTTTTTT
j_call: TRBJ2-7; clone_size: many; v_call: TRBV27; d_call: NA; cdr3_aa: CASSPGTLLYEQYF; cdr3_nt: TGTGCCAGCAGCCCCGGGACCCTGCTCTACGAGCAGTACTTC
j_call: TRBJ2-1; clone_size: few; v_call: TRBV7-2; d_call: NA; cdr3_aa: CASSRGRSFGNEQFF; cdr3_nt: TGTGCCAGCTCACGGGGCAGGAGTTTTGGCAATGAGCAGTTCTTC
j_call: TRBJ2-5; clone_size: NA; v_call: TRBV6-1; d_call: TRBD1; cdr3_aa: CAGSRGQGYQETQYF; cdr3_nt: TGTGCCGGTTCCCGGGGACAGGGGTACCAAGAGACCCAGTACTTC
j_call: TRBJ2-5; clone_size: many; v_call: TRBV11-2; d_call: NA; cdr3_aa: CASSSPSRGETQYF; cdr3_nt: TGTGCCAGCAGCTCGCCATCCAGGGGAGAGACCCAGTACTTC
j_call: TRBJ2-3; clone_size: many; v_call: TRBV7-2; d_call: TRBD1; cdr3_aa: CASSRGGGSTDTQYF; cdr3_nt: TGTGCCAGCAGTCGAGGGGGCGGGAGCACAGATACGCAGTATTTT
j_call: TRBJ2-2; clone_size: many; v_call: TRBV15; d_call: NA; cdr3_aa: CATSSELNTGELFF; cdr3_nt: TGTGCCACCAGCAGTGAATTAAACACCGGGGAGCTGTTTTTT
j_call: TRBJ2-3; clone_size: few; v_call: TRBV14; d_call: TRBD2; cdr3_aa: CASSQTTSGTDTQYF; cdr3_nt: TGTGCCAGCAGCCAAACGACTAGCGGCACAGATACGCAGTATTTT
j_call: TRBJ2-5; clone_size: NA; v_call: TRBV20-1; d_call: NA; cdr3_aa: CSASVRVETQYF; cdr3_nt: TGCAGTGCTAGTGTCAGGGTCGAGACCCAGTACTTC
j_call: TRBJ1-6; clone_size: few; v_call: TRBV11-2; d_call: TRBD1; cdr3_aa: CASSSTGENSPLHF; cdr3_nt: TGTGCCAGCAGCTCCACAGGGGAGAATTCACCCCTCCACTTT